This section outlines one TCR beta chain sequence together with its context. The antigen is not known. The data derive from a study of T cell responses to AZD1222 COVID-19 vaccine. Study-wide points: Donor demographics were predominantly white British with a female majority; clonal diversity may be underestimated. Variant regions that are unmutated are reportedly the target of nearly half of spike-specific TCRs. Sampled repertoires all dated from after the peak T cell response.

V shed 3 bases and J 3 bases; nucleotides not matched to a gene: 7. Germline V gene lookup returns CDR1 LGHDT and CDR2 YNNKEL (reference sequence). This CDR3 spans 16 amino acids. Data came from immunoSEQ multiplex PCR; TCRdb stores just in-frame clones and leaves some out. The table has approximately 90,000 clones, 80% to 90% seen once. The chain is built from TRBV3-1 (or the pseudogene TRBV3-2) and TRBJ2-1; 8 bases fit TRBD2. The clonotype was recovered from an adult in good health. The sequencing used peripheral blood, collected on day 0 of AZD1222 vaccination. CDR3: CASSHATSGYYNEQFF. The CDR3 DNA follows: TGTGCCAGCAGCCACGCTACTAGCGGATACTACAATGAGCAGTTCTTC.